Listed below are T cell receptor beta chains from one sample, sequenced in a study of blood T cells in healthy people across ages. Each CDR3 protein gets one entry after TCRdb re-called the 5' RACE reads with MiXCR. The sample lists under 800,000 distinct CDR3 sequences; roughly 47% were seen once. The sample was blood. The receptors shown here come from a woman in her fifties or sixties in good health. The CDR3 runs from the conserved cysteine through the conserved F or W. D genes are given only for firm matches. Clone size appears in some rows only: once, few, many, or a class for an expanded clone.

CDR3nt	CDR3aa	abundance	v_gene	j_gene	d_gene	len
TGTGCCAGCAGTTTTGGGGCTAGCGAAACCTACGAGCGGTACTTC	CASSFGASETYERYF	-	TRBV12-3/TRBV12-4	TRBJ2-5	-	15
TGTGCCAGCAGTGAAGCGGGAGGGAGAGCAGATACGCAGTATTTT	CASSEAGGRADTQYF	-	TRBV6-1	TRBJ2-3	TRBD2	15
TGTGCCAGCAGTTTGAGCCCGGCCCTCGGGCTCACCTTC	CASSLSPALGLTF	few	TRBV12-3/TRBV12-4	TRBJ1-2	-	13
TGCAGCGTTGAAAGGGGGACGGAGACCCAGTACTTC	CSVERGTETQYF	once	TRBV29-1	TRBJ2-5	-	12
TGCGCCAGCAGCTTGGGTGGCAGCCTATACAATGAGCAGTTCTTC	CASSLGGSLYNEQFF	many	TRBV5-1	TRBJ2-1	-	15
TGCAGCGTTGAGGGGGGCGGCTACACCTTC	CSVEGGGYTF	few	TRBV29-1	TRBJ1-2	-	10
TGCAGTGCAACGACCCCAGGGGAGTCCGGCTACACCTTC	CSATTPGESGYTF	-	TRBV20-1	TRBJ1-2	-	13
TGCAGTGCTAGAGATCCCCAGCGGGAGGGCCTGGCGAATGAGCAGTACTTC	CSARDPQREGLANEQYF	-	TRBV20-1	TRBJ2-5	TRBD2	17
TGTGCCAGCACCCTAGGGGGGACTAGCGGGGGGACCTCCTACAATGAGCAGTTCTTC	CASTLGGTSGGTSYNEQFF	few	TRBV12-3/TRBV12-4	TRBJ2-1	TRBD2	19
TGTGCCAGCAGCGTAGTGACAGGACCAAGCACAGATACGCAGTATTTT	CASSVVTGPSTDTQYF	-	TRBV9	TRBJ2-3	-	16
TGTGCCAGCAGCTCCTCCTTGGCCGGGCAGTACTTC	CASSSSLAGQYF	-	TRBV14	TRBJ2-5	-	12
TGCGCCAGCAGCTTGGAAGGCAGGGGAGATGGCTACACCTTC	CASSLEGRGDGYTF	few	TRBV5-1	TRBJ1-2	-	14
TGCGCCAGCGGCTTAGGCCCGGGCGGGGACACTGAAGCTTTCTTT	CASGLGPGGDTEAFF	-	TRBV5-1	TRBJ1-1	-	15
TGTGCCAGCAGCCCCGACAGGATCGCCTCTGGGGCCAACGTCCTGACTTTC	CASSPDRIASGANVLTF	many	TRBV7-9	TRBJ2-6	-	17
TGTGCCATCAGTGACTCCCAAAGGGGAAAACTGTTTTTT	CAISDSQRGKLFF	-	TRBV10-3	TRBJ1-4	-	13
TGTGCCAGCAGGGAAGCGGGGGGCTACGAGCAGTACTTC	CASREAGGYEQYF	-	TRBV6-1	TRBJ2-7	TRBD2	13
TGCAGTGCTAGGGGGAGCCAACTCTCCTACAGTGAGCAGTTCTTC	CSARGSQLSYSEQFF	-	TRBV20-1	TRBJ2-1	-	15
TGTGCCAGCAAAACTAGCGGGACTACCTACAATGAGCAGTTCTTC	CASKTSGTTYNEQFF	-	TRBV12-3/TRBV12-4	TRBJ2-1	TRBD2	15
TGTGCCAGCAGTGGGACAGTTAGTGAGCAGTTCTTC	CASSGTVSEQFF	-	TRBV2	TRBJ2-1	-	12
TGTGCCAGCAGCCCACAGGGGGCGCGAAATGAGCAGTACTTC	CASSPQGARNEQYF	-	TRBV7-2	TRBJ2-5	TRBD1	14
TGTGCCAGCAGCCCCTACGAGAGCGTTAACTACGAGCAGTACTTC	CASSPYESVNYEQYF	few	TRBV9	TRBJ2-7	-	15
TGCAGTGCTAGTCCCCAGGACAATACGCAGTATTTT	CSASPQDNTQYF	-	TRBV20-1	TRBJ2-3	-	12
TGCGCCAGCAGCCAAGAAATTGGCGGCGGCTCCTACGAGCAGTACTTC	CASSQEIGGGSYEQYF	few	TRBV4-3	TRBJ2-7	-	16
TGTGCCAGCACCCCCCTGGGAGTCTATGGCTACACCTTC	CASTPLGVYGYTF	-	TRBV6-6	TRBJ1-2	-	13
TGTGCCAGCAGCCCCCGACAGGGGATATTAGGCTACACCTTC	CASSPRQGILGYTF	-	TRBV9	TRBJ1-2	TRBD1	14
TGCGCCAGCAGTCACCTGAGCGCGGGGAACTATGGCTACACCTTC	CASSHLSAGNYGYTF	few	TRBV5-1	TRBJ1-2	-	15
TGTGCCAGCAGCTTAGCCACAGGGTTGGGCTACTATGGCTACACCTTC	CASSLATGLGYYGYTF	-	TRBV13	TRBJ1-2	-	16
TGTGCCAGCAAACTAGCGGGGAACGAACATACGCAGTATTTT	CASKLAGNEHTQYF	-	TRBV6-2/TRBV6-3	TRBJ2-3	TRBD2	14
TGTGCCAGCAGTTTAAGGCAGTCGAGGGGAGAGACCCAGTACTTC	CASSLRQSRGETQYF	few	TRBV27	TRBJ2-5	-	15
TGTGCCAGCAGTTTGCCCAGGTTCTCCTACGAGCAGTACTTC	CASSLPRFSYEQYF	few	TRBV28	TRBJ2-7	-	14
TGCGCCACCTTCGGCGATACCTCCTACGAGCAGTACTTC	CATFGDTSYEQYF	-	TRBV10-2	TRBJ2-7	-	13
TGTGCCAGCAGCCAAGATGAGGGATTGACAGATACGCAGTATTTT	CASSQDEGLTDTQYF	-	TRBV3-1	TRBJ2-3	-	15
TGCAGTGCTAGACGAAGACAGGACATGGCGCAGAATTCACCCCTCCACTTT	CSARRRQDMAQNSPLHF	-	TRBV20-1	TRBJ1-6	-	17
TGTGCCAGCAGTTTCCCTCGGACAGGCGAGCAGTACTTC	CASSFPRTGEQYF	few	TRBV6-5	TRBJ2-7	TRBD1	13
TGTGCCAGCAGGAACAGGAACACTGAAGCTTTCTTT	CASRNRNTEAFF	once	TRBV6-2/TRBV6-3	TRBJ1-1	-	12
TGCAGCGTTGAGTCAGTACTTTCCTACGAGCAGTACTTC	CSVESVLSYEQYF	few	TRBV29-1	TRBJ2-7	-	13
TGTGCCAGCAGCTTGGTTGGACTAGTGAGTGAGACCCAGTACTTC	CASSLVGLVSETQYF	few	TRBV7-2	TRBJ2-5	TRBD2	15
TGTGCCACCAGTGTTACCCTAACCAATGAGCAGTTCTTC	CATSVTLTNEQFF	few	TRBV24-1	TRBJ2-1	-	13
TGTGCCAGCAGCTTGGCCAGCGGGGTTCTCAATGAGCAGTTCTTC	CASSLASGVLNEQFF	few	TRBV7-9	TRBJ2-1	TRBD2	15
TGCAGTGCTAATTCTGAGGTCCGGATCTCCTACGAGCAGTACTTC	CSANSEVRISYEQYF	-	TRBV20-1	TRBJ2-7	-	15
TGTGCCAGCAGACTCGGGGACAGGGGGCGGACCGGGGAGCTGTTTTTT	CASRLGDRGRTGELFF	-	TRBV7-9	TRBJ2-2	TRBD1	16
TGTGCCAGCAGTCGAAGGGGGGCGGGGGGCGACTATGGCTACACCTTC	CASSRRGAGGDYGYTF	-	TRBV27	TRBJ1-2	-	16